These 26 T cell receptor beta chains share one sample of origin, sequenced in a study of T cell changes during pregnancy in multiple sclerosis. Sequencing used immunoSEQ multiplex PCR; TCRdb keeps in-frame clones, though not all of them. The sample has about 17,000 clones, 70% to 90% seen once; the top ten hold roughly 12%. Sequencing used CD8+ T cells from peripheral blood mononuclear cells, obtained after pregnancy. These receptors were collected from a female donor in good health, enrolled as a control in a pregnancy study.

The chain combines TRBV27 with TRBJ1-1; 7 positions match TRBD1. The CDR3 extends over 14 amino acids. Per germline, CDR1 MNHEY and CDR2 SMNVEV (reference sequence). V trimming: 2 bases; J trimming: 4 bases; junction bases outside the gene matches: 4. The CDR3: CASSLTGVGTEAFF. Written as DNA, the CDR3 is TGTGCCAGCAGTTTAACAGGGGTCGGCACTGAAGCTTTCTTT.

The chain combines TRBV7-9 with TRBJ1-2; D unresolved. V dropped 5 bases and J dropped 4 bases, with 14 bases sitting between them. CDR1 SEHNR and CDR2 FQNEAQ come from the germline V gene (reference sequence). The CDR3 is 14 residues long. In DNA form, the CDR3 reads TGTGCCAGCAGCCCCACCGCGGGGTTCTATGGCTACACCTTC. As protein: CASSPTAGFYGYTF.

The V call is TRBV6-4, the J call TRBJ2-1; possibly TRBD1 for D (6 bases). V gave up 6 bases and J gave up 6 bases, with 18 bases separating them. CDR3 length: 15 residues. The germline V gene encodes CDR1 MRHNA and CDR2 SNTAGT. CDR3 nucleotides: TGTGCCAGCAGCGGCACCGAACAGGGAACCAATGAGCAGTTCTTC. Translating it yields CASSGTEQGTNEQFF.

The chain employs TRBV6-4 and TRBJ2-2; the match to TRBD2 covers 10 bases. CDR1 MRHNA and CDR2 SNTAGT come from the germline V gene. The CDR3 is 16 residues long. V lost 4 bases to trimming and J lost 5 bases; unmatched junction nucleotides: 7. Written as DNA, the CDR3 is TGTGCCAGCAGTGTCGAAGCGGGGGGGCAGACCGGGGAGCTGTTTTTT. Protein: CASSVEAGGQTGELFF.

This clone was detected only once. The chain has TRBV27 and TRBJ2-1; 12 bases fit TRBD2. V lost 8 bases, J lost 7 bases, and 3 bases stayed unmatched. Per the germline V gene, CDR1 is MNHEY and CDR2 is SMNVEV (reference sequence). The CDR3 is 13 amino acids. As DNA, the CDR3 is TGTGCCAGCCTAGCGGGGGGGCTAAATGAGCAGTTCTTC. It translates to CASLAGGLNEQFF.

This chain links TRBV28 with TRBJ1-1; 8 nucleotides match TRBD1. Trimming took 7 bases from V and 10 from J; bases not matched to a gene: 14. The CDR3 is 14 amino acids. Germline V gene lookup returns CDR1 MDHEN and CDR2 SYDVKM. The CDR3 DNA reads as TGTGCCAGCACCTCAGTACGGACAGGGCGTACAGCTTTCTTT. Its translation: CASTSVRTGRTAFF.

This chain connects TRBV4-1 to TRBJ2-1; D unresolved. This CDR3 spans 12 amino acids. Trimming removed 0 bases from V and 7 bases from J, with 4 bases in between. CDR1 and CDR2 (germline): MGHRA, YSYEKL. The CDR3 is CASSQDGNEQFF. CDR3 nucleotide sequence: TGCGCCAGCAGCCAAGACGGGAATGAGCAGTTCTTC.

J is TRBJ2-1 and V is TRBV18; TRBD2 agrees at 11 bases. The V segment lost 0 bases and the J segment 0 bases; nucleotides outside the gene matches: 13. This CDR3 contains 21 residues. CDR1 is KGHSH, CDR2 LQKENI, per germline. CDR3 in DNA: TGTGCCAGCTCACCACCGGCTATGGTAGCGGGGGGGATTAGCTCCTACAATGAGCAGTTCTTC. Translating it yields CASSPPAMVAGGISSYNEQFF.

This sequence joins TRBV2 and TRBJ1-2; D uncertain. Deletions cut 11 bases from V and 7 bases from J, with 11 bases between. This CDR3 comprises 10 residues. From germline, CDR1 is SNHLY and CDR2 FYNNEI. CDR3 amino acids: CAQLFLGYTF. CDR3 DNA sequence: TGTGCCCAACTGTTTCTTGGCTACACCTTC.

V and J are TRBV29-1 and TRBJ2-1; unclear D gene. CDR1 is SQVTM and CDR2 is ANQGSEA in the germline V gene. This CDR3 is 12 amino acids long. With 1 base removed from V and 4 bases from J, the gap between germline ends came to 5 bases. CDR3 DNA: TGCAGCGTTGAAGCCAGATACAATGAGCAGTTCTTC. It is translated as CSVEARYNEQFF.

The V call is TRBV7-3, the J call TRBJ1-5, with 7 bases identical to TRBD1. The trim removed 5 bases at V and 3 bases at J, leaving 7 bases unmatched. Germline loops: CDR1 SGHTA, CDR2 FQGTGA. The CDR3 runs to 15 residues. The CDR3 region has the DNA TGTGCCAGCAGCCCAACAGGGGCACACAATCAGCCCCAGCATTTT. Translated, it gives CASSPTGAHNQPQHF.

This rearrangement joins TRBV27 to TRBJ1-5; 9 nucleotides agree with TRBD1. The trim removed 5 bases at V and 4 bases at J, leaving 3 bases unmatched. The V gene's germline CDR1 is MNHEY and CDR2 SMNVEV (reference sequence). The CDR3 loop spans 14 amino acids. The CDR3 sequence: CASSHRGRNQPQHF. In DNA, the CDR3 is TGTGCCAGCAGTCACAGGGGGCGTAATCAGCCCCAGCATTTT.

The rearrangement joins TRBV6-5 to TRBJ2-5, with 12 bases matching TRBD2. After removal of 6 bases from V and 3 bases from J, the junction contained 2 bases not matched to a gene. CDR1 is MNHEY, CDR2 SVGAGI, per germline. The CDR3 extends over 14 amino acids. The CDR3 nucleotides are TGTGCCAGCAGGTCTAGCGGGGGGGAAGAGACCCAGTACTTC. Amino acid sequence: CASRSSGGEETQYF.

This clone was observed a handful of times. The V and J genes are TRBV29-1 and TRBJ1-1; D is undetermined. This CDR3 is built from 11 residues. Trimming pared 6 bases from V and 1 base from J, leaving 6 bases between. Germline values: CDR1 SQVTM, CDR2 ANQGSEA. CDR3 DNA: TGCAGCGTGAGGGCGAACACTGAAGCTTTCTTT. Translating gives CSVRANTEAFF.

The genes are TRBV6-4 and TRBJ2-3; TRBD2 agrees at 7 bases. V lost 0 bases and J lost 3; bases outside the gene matches: 3. Germline V lookup: CDR1 MRHNA, CDR2 SNTAGT. This CDR3 contains 15 residues. The CDR3 bases are TGTGCCAGCAGTGACTCGGGGGGAGGGACAGATACGCAGTATTTT. It encodes CASSDSGGGTDTQYF.

This chain uses TRBV7-3 with TRBJ1-2; D possibly corresponds to TRBD1 (5 bases). From germline, CDR1 is SGHTA and CDR2 FQGTGA. Trimming removed 4 bases from V and 2 bases from J, with 14 bases in between. The CDR3 totals 15 residues. The CDR3 nucleotides read TGTGCCAGCAGCTGGTCGGGGGACCAAAACTATGGCTACACCTTC. This gives the protein CASSWSGDQNYGYTF. Full variable domain (missing parts from reference TRBV7-3 and TRBJ1-2): GAGVSQTPSNKVTEKGKYVELRCDPISGHTALYWYRQSLGQGPEFLIYFQGTGAADDSGLPNDRFFAVRPEGSVSTLKIQRTERGDSAVYLCASSWSGDQNYGYTFGSGTRLTVV.

The chain links TRBV7-2 to TRBJ2-1; 11 bases agree with TRBD2. Losses at the gene ends were 3 bases for V and 5 bases for J; bases not matched to a gene: 3. There are 15 residues in the CDR3. In germline, CDR1 is SGHTA, CDR2 FQGNSA. The CDR3 spells CASSLTSGTHNEQFF. The CDR3 DNA follows: TGTGCCAGCAGCTTGACTAGCGGGACACACAATGAGCAGTTCTTC.

The chain uses TRBV29-1 and TRBJ2-7; D unclear. The V gene lost 1 base and the J gene lost 3 bases, with 7 bases spanning the gap. The CDR3 sequence is 12 residues long. Germline lookup yields CDR1 SQVTM and CDR2 ANQGSEA. DNA for the CDR3: TGCAGCGTTGAAGGTCAGGACTACGAGCAGTACTTC. Its protein is CSVEGQDYEQYF.

The chain combines TRBV6-1 with TRBJ1-5, with 7 bases lining up with TRBD1. V shed 6 bases and J 6 bases; nucleotides not matched to a gene: 8. Looked up from germline, CDR1 is MNHNS and CDR2 is SASEGT. This CDR3 is built from 14 residues. CDR3 loop: CASSFHRGSQPQHF. CDR3 in DNA: TGTGCCAGCAGCTTCCACAGGGGAAGTCAGCCCCAGCATTTT.

V is TRBV5-1 and J is TRBJ1-1; TRBD1 might be the D (5 bases). This CDR3 spans 14 amino acids. Trimming took 0 bases from V and 7 from J, leaving 13 bases between them. Germline loops: CDR1 SGHRS, CDR2 YFSETQ. CDR3 in amino acids: CASSLGTLSFEAFF. In DNA form, the CDR3 reads TGCGCCAGCAGCTTGGGGACACTTAGCTTTGAAGCTTTCTTT.

The chain's CDR3 is CASSGQGEKVDTQYF. Written as DNA, the CDR3 is TGTGCCAGCAGCGGGCAGGGGGAAAAGGTCGATACGCAGTATTTT. The rearrangement links TRBV7-9 to TRBJ2-3, with 7 bases fitting TRBD1. CDR1 and CDR2 from the germline V gene are SEHNR and FQNEAQ (reference sequence). CDR3 length: 15 amino acids. V shed 5 bases and J 6 bases; nucleotides not matched to a gene: 11. The complete variable domain, with remaining parts taken from reference TRBV7-9 and TRBJ2-3, reads DTGVSQNPRHKITKRGQNVTFRCDPISEHNRLYWYRQTLGQGPEFLTYFQNEAQLEKSRLLSDRFSAERPKGSFSTLEIQRTEQGDSAMYLCASSGQGEKVDTQYFGPGTRLTVL.

The rearrangement uses TRBV30 and TRBJ2-1; D ambiguous. Trimming cost V 3 bases and J 3 bases, with 12 bases left between them. Germline CDR1 and CDR2: GTSNPN and SVGIG (reference sequence). The CDR3 length is 14 residues. CDR3 amino acids: CAWSTDNNYNEQFF. The CDR3 DNA reads TGTGCCTGGAGCACAGACAACAACTACAATGAGCAGTTCTTC.

The V and J genes are TRBV6-5 and TRBJ1-5; D is unclear. From germline, CDR1 is MNHEY and CDR2 SVGAGI. Trimming shortened V by 0 bases and J by 6 bases, and 9 bases separated the two germline ends. The CDR3 consists of 14 residues. The CDR3 nucleotides read TGTGCCAGCAGTTACTCGAGGTGGAGTCAGCCCCAGCATTTT. Its protein product is CASSYSRWSQPQHF.

The chain carries TRBV6-6 and TRBJ2-2; D remains ambiguous. The V gene lost 7 bases and the J gene lost 2 bases, with 5 bases spanning the gap. The germline V gene encodes CDR1 MNHNY and CDR2 SVGAGI (reference sequence). The CDR3 length is 12 residues. CDR3 DNA: TGTGCCAGCATCTTCAACACCGGGGAGCTGTTTTTT. It is translated as CASIFNTGELFF.

The chain recombines TRBV6-1 with TRBJ2-3; TRBD1 aligns across 9 bases. The CDR3 is made up of 16 amino acids. Trimming took 0 bases from V and 3 from J; bases not matched to a gene: 4. The V gene's germline CDR1 is MNHNS and CDR2 SASEGT. CDR3 region: CASSEAKGQGTDTQYF. CDR3 in DNA: TGTGCCAGCAGTGAAGCTAAGGGACAGGGTACAGATACGCAGTATTTT.

CDR3 sequence: CASSESFTSGDRTDTQYF. The CDR3 DNA sequence: TGCGCCAGCAGTGAGTCTTTTACTAGCGGGGACCGCACAGATACGCAGTATTTT. The rearrangement uses TRBV10-2 and TRBJ2-3, with 10 bases fitting TRBD2. The germline V gene encodes CDR1 WSHSY and CDR2 SAAADI. After removal of 0 bases from V and 1 base from J, the junction contained 7 bases not matched to a gene. The CDR3 loop spans 18 amino acids.